This T cell receptor beta chain was captured in a study of immune reconstitution after stem cell transplant in scleroderma (dated by TCRdb to 2017 to 2019). The CDR3 has 16 amino acids, counting the end cysteine and phenylalanine. Solely the CDR3 DNA is kept, with 48 bases framed from the first base. CDR1 is given as LGHNA and CDR2 as YNFKEQ, both from the germline V gene. Trimming takes 3 bases from V and 0 bases from J, and the germline ends sit 14 bases apart. This clonotype counts as medium-sized (0.01 to 0.1%). Its antigen remains unidentified. No base-level quality is on record; no much larger clone is a single base apart. Receptors were amplified or captured by RT-PCR. These reads were obtained on an Illumina MiSeq. Using fastp trimming at Q25 and MiXCR clonotype assembly, TCRdb reanalyzed the public sequencing data and kept in-frame beta chains. Rows merge per CDR3 protein into single entries with the most common DNA and genes. The sample has about 2,300 distinct CDR3 sequences on record, approximately 6% of them singletons. Under 30% of the sample lies in the top ten.

Sample collection was performed before or after autologous hematopoietic stem cell transplantation (not recorded which). The sequence was collected from a female donor with systemic sclerosis. In this chain, TRBV4-2 is recombined with TRBJ1-1; confidence is insufficient to name the D gene. The CDR3 region reads CASSHPTGSLNTEAFF. The DNA reads as follows: TGTGCCAGCAGCCATCCCACGGGGTCCCTGAACACTGAAGCTTTCTTT.